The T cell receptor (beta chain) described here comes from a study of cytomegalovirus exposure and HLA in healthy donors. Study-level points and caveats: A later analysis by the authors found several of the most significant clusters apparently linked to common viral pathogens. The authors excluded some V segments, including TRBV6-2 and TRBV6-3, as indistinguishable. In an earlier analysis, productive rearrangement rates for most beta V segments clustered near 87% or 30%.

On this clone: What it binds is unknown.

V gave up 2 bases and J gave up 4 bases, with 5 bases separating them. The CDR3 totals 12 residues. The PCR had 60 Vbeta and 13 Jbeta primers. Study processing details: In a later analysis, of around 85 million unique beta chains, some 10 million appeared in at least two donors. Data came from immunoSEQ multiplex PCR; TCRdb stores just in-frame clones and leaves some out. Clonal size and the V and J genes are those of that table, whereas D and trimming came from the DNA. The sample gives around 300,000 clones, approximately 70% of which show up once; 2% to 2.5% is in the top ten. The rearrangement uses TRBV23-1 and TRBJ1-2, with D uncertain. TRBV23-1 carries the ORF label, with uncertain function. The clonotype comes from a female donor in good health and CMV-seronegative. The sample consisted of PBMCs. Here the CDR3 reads CASSQSLYGYTF. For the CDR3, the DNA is TGCGCCAGCAGTCAAAGCCTCTATGGCTACACCTTC.